This TCR beta chain was captured in a study of blood T cell repertoires in COVID-19. TCRdb's copy holds only in-frame clones and misses some; the assay was immunoSEQ multiplex PCR. This sample carries roughly 120,000 clones, about nine tenths of them seen once, and the ten largest clones take 7.5% to 9%. This CDR3 comprises 14 residues. J was trimmed by 14 bases and V by 5 bases; bases with no gene match: 6. Germline loops: CDR1 SGHTA, CDR2 FQGTGA. Sequencing input: peripheral blood. This chain uses TRBV7-3 with TRBJ2-2; 15 positions agree with TRBD2. The sequence came from a man aged 70-80 years who had recovered from COVID-19. The CDR3, as DNA: TGTGCCAGCAGCCCCGGACTAGCGGGGGGGTTACTGTTTTTT. Encoded protein: CASSPGLAGGLLFF. Complete variable domain (other parts from reference TRBV7-3 and TRBJ2-2): GAGVSQTPSNKVTEKGKYVELRCDPISGHTALYWYRQSLGQGPEFLIYFQGTGAADDSGLPNDRFFAVRPEGSVSTLKIQRTERGDSAVYLCASSPGLAGGLLFFGEGSRLTVL.